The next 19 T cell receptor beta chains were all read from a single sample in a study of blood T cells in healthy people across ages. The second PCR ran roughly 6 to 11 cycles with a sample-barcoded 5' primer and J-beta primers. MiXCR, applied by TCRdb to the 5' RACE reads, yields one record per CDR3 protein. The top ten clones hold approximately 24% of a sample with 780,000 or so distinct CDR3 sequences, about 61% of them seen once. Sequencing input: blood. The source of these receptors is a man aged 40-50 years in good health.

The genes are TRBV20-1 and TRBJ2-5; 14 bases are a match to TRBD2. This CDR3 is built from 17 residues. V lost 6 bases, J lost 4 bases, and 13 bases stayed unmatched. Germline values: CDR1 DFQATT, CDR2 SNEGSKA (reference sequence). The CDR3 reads CSAKTSGGGLRGETQYF. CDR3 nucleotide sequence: TGCAGTGCCAAGACTAGCGGGGGGGGGCTTCGAGGAGAGACCCAGTACTTC.

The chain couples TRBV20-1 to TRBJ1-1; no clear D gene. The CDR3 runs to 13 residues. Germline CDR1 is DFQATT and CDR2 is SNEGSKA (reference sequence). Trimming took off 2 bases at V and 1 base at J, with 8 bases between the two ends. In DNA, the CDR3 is TGCAGTGCTAGATCTGGCAGGAACACTGAAGCTTTCTTT. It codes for CSARSGRNTEAFF.

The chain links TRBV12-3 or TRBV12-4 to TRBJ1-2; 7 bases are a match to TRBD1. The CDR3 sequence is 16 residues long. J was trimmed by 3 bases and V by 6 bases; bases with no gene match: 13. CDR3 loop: CASSRQGRGPDYGYTF. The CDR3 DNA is TGTGCCAGCAGCAGACAGGGAAGGGGTCCGGACTATGGCTACACCTTC.

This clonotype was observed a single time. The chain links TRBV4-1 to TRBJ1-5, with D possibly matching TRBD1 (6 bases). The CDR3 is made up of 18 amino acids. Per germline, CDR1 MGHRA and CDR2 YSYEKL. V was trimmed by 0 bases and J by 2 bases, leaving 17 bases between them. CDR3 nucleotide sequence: TGCGCCAGCAGCCAAGATTATCAGGGACCAGGGGGCAATCAGCCCCAGCATTTT. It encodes CASSQDYQGPGGNQPQHF.

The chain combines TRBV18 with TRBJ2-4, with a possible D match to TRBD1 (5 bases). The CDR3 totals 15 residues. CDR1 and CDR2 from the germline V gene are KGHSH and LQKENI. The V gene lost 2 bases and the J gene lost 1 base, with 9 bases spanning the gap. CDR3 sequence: CASSPAGFAKNIQYF. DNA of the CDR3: TGTGCCAGCTCACCAGCAGGGTTTGCCAAAAACATTCAGTACTTC. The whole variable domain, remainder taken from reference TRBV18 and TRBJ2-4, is NAGVMQNPRHLVRRRGQEARLRCSPMKGHSHVYWYRQLPEEGLKFMVYLQKENIIDESGMPKERFSAEFPKEGPSILRIQQVVRGDSAAYFCASSPAGFAKNIQYFGAGTRLSVL.

This chain's CDR3 is CASSLDNAGGSNYGYTF. In DNA, the CDR3 is TGCGCCAGCAGCTTGGACAATGCAGGGGGCTCTAACTATGGCTACACCTTC. The chain carries TRBV5-1 and TRBJ1-2, with 8 bases lining up with TRBD1. Unmatched junction bases numbered 7, after V lost 0 bases and J lost 0 bases. This CDR3 spans 17 amino acids. Germline assignment: CDR1 SGHRS and CDR2 YFSETQ.

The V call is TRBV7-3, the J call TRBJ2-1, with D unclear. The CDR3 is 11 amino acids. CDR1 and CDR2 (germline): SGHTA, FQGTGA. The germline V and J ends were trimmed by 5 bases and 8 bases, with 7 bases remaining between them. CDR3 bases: TGTGCCAGCAGCCGTGGGCATGAGCAGTTCTTC. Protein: CASSRGHEQFF.

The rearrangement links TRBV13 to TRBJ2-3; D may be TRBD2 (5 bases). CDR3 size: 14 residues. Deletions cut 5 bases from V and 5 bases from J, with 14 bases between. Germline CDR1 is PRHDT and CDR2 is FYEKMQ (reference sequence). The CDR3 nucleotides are TGTGCCAGCAGCGCGGACGCAACTAGAGATACGCAGTATTTT. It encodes CASSADATRDTQYF.

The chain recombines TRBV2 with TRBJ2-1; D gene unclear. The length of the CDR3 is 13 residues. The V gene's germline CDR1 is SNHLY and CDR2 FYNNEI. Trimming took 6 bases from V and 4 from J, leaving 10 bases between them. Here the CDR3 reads CASRDLQYNEQFF. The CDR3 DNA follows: TGTGCCAGCAGAGACTTACAATACAATGAGCAGTTCTTC. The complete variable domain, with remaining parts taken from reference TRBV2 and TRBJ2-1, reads EPEVTQTPSHQVTQMGQEVILRCVPISNHLYFYWYRQILGQKVEFLVSFYNNEISEKSEIFDDQFSVERPDGSNFTLKIRSTKLEDSAMYFCASRDLQYNEQFFGPGTRLTVL.

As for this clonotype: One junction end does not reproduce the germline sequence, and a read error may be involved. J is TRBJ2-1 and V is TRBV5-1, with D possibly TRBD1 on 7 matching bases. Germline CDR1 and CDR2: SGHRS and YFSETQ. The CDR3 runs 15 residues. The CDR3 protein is CASSFAGQKNNEQFF. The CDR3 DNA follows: TGCGCTAGCAGCTTCGCGGGACAGAAAAACAATGAGCAGTTCTTC.

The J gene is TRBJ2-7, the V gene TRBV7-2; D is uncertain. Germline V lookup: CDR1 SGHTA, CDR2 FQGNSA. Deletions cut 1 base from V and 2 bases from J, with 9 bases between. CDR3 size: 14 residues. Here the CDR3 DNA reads TGTGCCAGCAGCTTAGACCGCCGAGCCTACGAGCAGTACTTC. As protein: CASSLDRRAYEQYF.

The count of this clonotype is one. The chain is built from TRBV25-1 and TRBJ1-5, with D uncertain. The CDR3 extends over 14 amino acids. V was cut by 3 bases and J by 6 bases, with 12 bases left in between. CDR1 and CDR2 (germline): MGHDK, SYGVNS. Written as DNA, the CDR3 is TGTGCCAGCAGTGACGTCGGGATAAGTCAGCCCCAGCATTTT. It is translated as CASSDVGISQPQHF.

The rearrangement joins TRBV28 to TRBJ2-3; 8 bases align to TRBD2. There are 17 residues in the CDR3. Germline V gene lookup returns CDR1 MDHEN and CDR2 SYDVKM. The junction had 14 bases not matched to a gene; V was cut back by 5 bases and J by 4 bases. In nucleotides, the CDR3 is TGTGCCAGCAGTATTGACGGACTAGCCGACGTCTCAGATACGCAGTATTTT. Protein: CASSIDGLADVSDTQYF.

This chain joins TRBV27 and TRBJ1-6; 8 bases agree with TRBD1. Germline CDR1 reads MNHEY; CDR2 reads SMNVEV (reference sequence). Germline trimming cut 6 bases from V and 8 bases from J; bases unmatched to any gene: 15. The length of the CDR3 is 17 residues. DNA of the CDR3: TGTGCCAGCAGACCACGACAGGGGAGCCTTAGGGATTCACCCCTCCACTTT. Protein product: CASRPRQGSLRDSPLHF.

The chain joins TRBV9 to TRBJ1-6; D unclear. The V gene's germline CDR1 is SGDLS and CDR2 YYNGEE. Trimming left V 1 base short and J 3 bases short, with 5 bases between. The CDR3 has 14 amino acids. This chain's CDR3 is CASSVLGYNSPLHF. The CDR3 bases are TGTGCCAGCAGCGTACTGGGCTATAATTCACCCCTCCACTTT.

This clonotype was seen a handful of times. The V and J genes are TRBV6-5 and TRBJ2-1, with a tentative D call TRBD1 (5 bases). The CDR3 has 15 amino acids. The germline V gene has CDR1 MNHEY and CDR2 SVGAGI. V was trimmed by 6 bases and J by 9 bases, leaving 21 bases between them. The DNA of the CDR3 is TGTGCCAGCAGAGTGGGCTTCGCAGGGTCGCGTGAGCAGTTCTTC. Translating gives CASRVGFAGSREQFF.

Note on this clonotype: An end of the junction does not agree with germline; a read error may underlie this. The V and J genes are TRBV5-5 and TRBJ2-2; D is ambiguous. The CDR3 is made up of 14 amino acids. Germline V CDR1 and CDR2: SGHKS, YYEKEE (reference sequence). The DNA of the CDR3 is TGTGCCAGCAGCTTGGTCAGCAACACCGAGGAGCTGTTTTTT. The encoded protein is CASSLVSNTEELFF. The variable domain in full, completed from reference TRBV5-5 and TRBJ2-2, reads DAGVTQSPTHLIKTRGQQVTLRCSPISGHKSVSWYQQVLGQGPQFIFQYYEKEERGRGNFPDRFSARQFPNYSSELNVNALLLGDSALYLCASSLVSNTEELFFGEGSRLTVL.

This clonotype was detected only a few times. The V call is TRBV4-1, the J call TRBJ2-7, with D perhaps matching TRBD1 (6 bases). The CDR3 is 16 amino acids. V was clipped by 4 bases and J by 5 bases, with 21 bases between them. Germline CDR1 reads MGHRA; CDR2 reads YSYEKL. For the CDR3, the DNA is TGCGCCAGCAGCCCAATCCTACAGGGTTCCTCGAACGAGCAGTACTTC. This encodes CASSPILQGSSNEQYF.

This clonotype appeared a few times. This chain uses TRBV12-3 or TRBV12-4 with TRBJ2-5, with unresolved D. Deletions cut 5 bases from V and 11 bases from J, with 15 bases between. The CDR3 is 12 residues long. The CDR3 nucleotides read TGTGCCAGCAGTCCCCAGTTGAATGAGCAGTACTTC. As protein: CASSPQLNEQYF.